This note documents a single T cell receptor beta chain sequence. Antigen: not known. This sample's time point: patch test 2, 6 weeks after DPC sensitization. Specified treatment: therapeutic diphenylcyclopropenone sensitization with weekly scalp DPC. Ahead of applying each patch test, blood was sampled. This record belongs to a study of human T cells and chemical hapten exposure. Study-level information: 2% DPC was applied to approximately 2 cm by approximately 2 cm of upper inner arm skin for sensitization. Patches that contained 0.01% DPC were applied to the upper back and read at 6 days. The study, taken as a whole, reports: A positive correlation with patch test score was found for PT1 expanded TCR counts.

TCRdb re-called the RACE reads through MiXCR, storing one row per CDR3 protein. The table has 84,000 or so distinct CDR3 sequences, about 10% seen once. Trimming took off 5 bases at V and 9 bases at J, with 6 bases between the two ends. The CDR3 totals 10 residues. CDR1 SGHTA and CDR2 FQGNSA come from the germline V gene. This specimen consisted of whole blood, obtained in connection with sensitization to the hapten diphenylcyclopropenone (DPC). V and J are TRBV7-2 and TRBJ2-3; D gene ambiguous. This clonotype was obtained from a woman in her twenties or thirties with alopecia areata. Some clones in this sample may be carry-over from other donors' samples. The CDR3 here is CASSAGTQYF. Written as DNA, the CDR3 is TGTGCCAGCAGCGCCGGGACGCAGTATTTT.